This T cell receptor (beta chain) derives from a study of blood T cells in healthy people across ages. With 5 bases removed from V and 1 base from J, the gap between germline ends came to 12 bases. From germline, CDR1 is SGHRS and CDR2 YFSETQ. The CDR3 runs to 14 residues. PBMCs, at least 6 million per sample, were isolated. Whole-study findings and limits: A conclusive naive versus antigen-experienced comparison was prevented by the unsorted PBMCs.

A J-beta primer mix and a sample-barcoded 5' primer were used in a second PCR of about 7 to 11 cycles. From the 5' RACE reads, TCRdb called clonotypes with MiXCR, one entry per CDR3 protein. The sample holds approximately 1,700,000 distinct CDR3 sequences, about two fifths seen once. As regards this clonotype: The antigen remains unidentified.

The clonotype was recovered from a human donor in good health. Material: blood. The rearrangement links TRBV5-1 to TRBJ1-1; D remains ambiguous. This CDR3 reads CASSPIPENTEAFF. In DNA form, the CDR3 reads TGCGCCAGCAGTCCGATTCCCGAGAACACTGAAGCTTTCTTT. Supplemented by reference TRBV5-1 and TRBJ1-1, the full variable domain reads KAGVTQTPRYLIKTRGQQVTLSCSPISGHRSVSWYQQTPGQGLQFLFEYFSETQRNKGNFPGRFSGRQFSNSRSEMNVSTLELGDSALYLCASSPIPENTEAFFGQGTRLTVV.